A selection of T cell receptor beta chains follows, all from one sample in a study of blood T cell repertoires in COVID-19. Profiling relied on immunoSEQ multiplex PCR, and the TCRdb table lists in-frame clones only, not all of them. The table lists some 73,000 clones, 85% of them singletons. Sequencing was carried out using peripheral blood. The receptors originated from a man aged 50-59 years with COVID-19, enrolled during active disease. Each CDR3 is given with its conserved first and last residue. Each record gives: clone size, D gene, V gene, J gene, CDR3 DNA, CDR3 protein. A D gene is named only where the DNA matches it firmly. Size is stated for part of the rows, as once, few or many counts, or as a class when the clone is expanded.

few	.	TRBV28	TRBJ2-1	TGTGCCAGCAGTTTAATTAGGAGAACGGGGGAGCAGTTCTTC	CASSLIRRTGEQFF
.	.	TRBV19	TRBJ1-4	TGTGCCAGTAGTATAATTTGGACTGCAACTAATGAAAAACTGTTTTTT	CASSIIWTATNEKLFF
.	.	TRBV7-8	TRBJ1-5	TGTGCCAGCAGCCCAGTCGGGGGGAACAATCAGCCCCAGCATTTT	CASSPVGGNNQPQHF
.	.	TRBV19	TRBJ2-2	TGTGCCAGTAGAAACGCCAGGGTTTCCGGGGAGCTGTTTTTT	CASRNARVSGELFF
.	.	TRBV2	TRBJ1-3	TGTGCCAGCAGTGAAGGCGGCGCCTACGCTGGAAACACCATATATTTT	CASSEGGAYAGNTIYF
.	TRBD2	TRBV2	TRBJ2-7	TGTGCCAGCAACCTAGCGGGAGGGGCCCACGAGCAGTACTTC	CASNLAGGAHEQYF
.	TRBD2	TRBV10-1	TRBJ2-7	TGCGCCAGCAGTGAGTCGACTAGCGGGAGCTCCTACGAGCAGTACTTC	CASSESTSGSSYEQYF
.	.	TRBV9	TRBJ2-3	TGTGCCAGCAGCCAACGACTTATAGCGACGACAGATACGCAGTATTTT	CASSQRLIATTDTQYF
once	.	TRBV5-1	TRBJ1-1	TGCGCCAGCAGCTCCCTACAGGGGAACACTGAAGCTTTCTTT	CASSSLQGNTEAFF
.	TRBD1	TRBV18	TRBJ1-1	TGTGCCAGCTCACCACCGACTGGACAGGGGGTCCCCACTGAAGCTTTCTTT	CASSPPTGQGVPTEAFF
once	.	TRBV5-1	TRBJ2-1	TGCGCCAGCAGCTTGGTGCGAAATGAGCAGTTCTTC	CASSLVRNEQFF
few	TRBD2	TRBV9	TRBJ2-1	TGTGCCAGCAGCGTAGGGGGAGGGTTGAATGAGCAGTTCTTC	CASSVGGGLNEQFF
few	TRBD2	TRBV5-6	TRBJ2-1	TGTGCCAGCAGCTCGTCCGGGACTAGCGGGAGTCAATACAATGAGCAGTTCTTC	CASSSSGTSGSQYNEQFF
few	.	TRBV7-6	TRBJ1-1	TGTGCCAGCAGCTTAGCTGCGACAGTTAGCACTGAAGCTTTCTTT	CASSLAATVSTEAFF
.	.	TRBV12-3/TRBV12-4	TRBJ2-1	TGTGCCAGCAGACTCTCCCTAGAGTCGGAGTTCTTC	CASRLSLESEFF
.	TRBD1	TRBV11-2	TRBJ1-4	TGTGCCAGCAGCCCCCCAGGGGGCGCAGAAAAACTGTTTTTT	CASSPPGGAEKLFF
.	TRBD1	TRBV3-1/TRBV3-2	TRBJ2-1	TGTGCCAGCAGCTCCGGGACAGGCTCCTACAATGAGCAGTTCTTC	CASSSGTGSYNEQFF
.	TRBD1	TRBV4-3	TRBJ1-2	TGCGCCAGCAGCCAACTAGACAGGGAGTATGGCTACACCTTC	CASSQLDREYGYTF
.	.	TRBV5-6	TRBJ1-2	TGTGCCAGCACCTCGGGGGTCTTCTATGGCTACACCTTC	CASTSGVFYGYTF
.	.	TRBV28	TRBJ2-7	TGTGCCAGCAGTTTAAGCCCCTACGAGCAGTACTTC	CASSLSPYEQYF
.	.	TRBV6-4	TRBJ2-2	TGTGCCAGCAGTGACTCAGGAGGGGGCCTAGGGGAGCTGTTTTTT	CASSDSGGGLGELFF
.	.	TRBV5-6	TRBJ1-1	TGTGCCAGCAGTCTTTGGGCAGGGGTCACTGAAGCTTTCTTT	CASSLWAGVTEAFF
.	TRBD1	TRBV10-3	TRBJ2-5	TGTGCCATCAGCCCGGGACAGCAAGAGACCCAGTACTTC	CAISPGQQETQYF
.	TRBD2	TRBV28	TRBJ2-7	TGTGCCAGCACCACGGCAAGGGCTAGCGGGCGTTACGAGCAGTACTTC	CASTTARASGRYEQYF